Shown below are 29 T cell receptor beta chains from a single sample sequenced in a study of T cell repertoires in cytomegalovirus infection (dated 2019 in TCRdb). The sample was run on an Illumina HiSeq 1500. The public reads were reprocessed in TCRdb via fastp at Q25 and MiXCR, keeping in-frame beta chains. Each CDR3 protein gets just one entry, which takes the most common genes and DNA from the rows behind it. This sample comprises about 320,000 distinct CDR3 sequences, around a tenth of them detected only once. Of the sample, 3.5% to 4.5% falls within the top ten clones. Sequenced sample: PBMCs. These receptors were obtained from a human donor in good health (CMV status not recorded). Some clones in this sample may be carry-over from other donors' samples.

This clonotype has more than one count but fewer than ten. The V gene is TRBV14, the J gene TRBJ2-4; D is uncertain. With 6 bases removed from V and 7 bases from J, the gap between germline ends came to 19 bases. CDR1 is SGHDN, CDR2 FVKESK, per germline. This CDR3 region has 15 residues. The chain's CDR3 is CASSSGSRGGNIQYF. DNA of the CDR3: TGTGCCAGCAGTTCCGGGTCCCGTGGTGGGAACATTCAGTACTTC.

This chain links TRBV4-2 with TRBJ2-5, with 8 bases fitting TRBD1. The V and J ends lost 1 base and 4 bases, in that order; junction bases with no gene match: 8. This CDR3 has 16 residues. Germline V gene data show CDR1 as LGHNA and CDR2 as YNFKEQ. CDR3 protein: CASSQGTAGGSETQYF. In DNA form, the CDR3 reads TGTGCCAGCAGCCAAGGGACGGCAGGGGGCTCAGAGACCCAGTACTTC.

This clonotype was seen a handful of times. This chain uses TRBV20-1 with TRBJ2-3; tentative D call: TRBD2 (6 bases). From germline, CDR1 is DFQATT and CDR2 SNEGSKA (reference sequence). V shed 6 bases and J shed 0 bases, with 13 bases lying between them. This CDR3 is built from 14 residues. The CDR3 DNA is TGCAGTGCATTGCGGGAAACTAGCACAGATACGCAGTATTTT. Amino acids: CSALRETSTDTQYF.

This clonotype showed up many times. The genes are TRBV24-1 and TRBJ2-7; D not resolved. The CDR3 totals 14 residues. Trimming cost V 4 bases and J 3 bases, with 12 bases left between them. Germline lookup yields CDR1 KGHDR and CDR2 SFDVKD. CDR3 coding DNA: TGTGCCACCAGTGACCCCGGCAGGAGCTACGAGCAGTACTTC. Encoded protein: CATSDPGRSYEQYF.

The table lists this clonotype with many counts. This rearrangement joins TRBV28 to TRBJ2-3; D gene ambiguous. The germline CDR1 and CDR2 sequences are MDHEN and SYDVKM. V lost 5 bases and J lost 5, with 14 bases in between. This CDR3 contains 14 residues. The CDR3 region has the DNA TGTGCCAGCAGTCTCGTACCTCGGAGAGATACGCAGTATTTT. Its translation is CASSLVPRRDTQYF.

The table lists this clonotype with a few counts. The J gene is TRBJ2-7, the V gene TRBV10-3, with 9 nucleotides matching TRBD1. The V segment lost 4 bases and the J segment 3 bases; nucleotides outside the gene matches: 1. The CDR3 consists of 13 residues. Germline V gene sequence: CDR1 ENHRY, CDR2 SYGVKD. The CDR3 is CAISGQGGYEQYF. CDR3 nucleotides: TGTGCCATCAGTGGACAGGGGGGCTACGAGCAGTACTTC.

The rearrangement uses TRBV10-3 and TRBJ2-4, with D perhaps TRBD1 or TRBD2 (5 bases each). The CDR3 runs 12 residues. The V gene lost 5 bases and the J gene lost 5 bases, with 7 bases spanning the gap. Germline-derived CDR1 and CDR2 are ENHRY and SYGVKD. The CDR3 protein is CAISWDENIQYF. Here the CDR3 DNA reads TGTGCCATCAGTTGGGACGAAAACATTCAGTACTTC.

This clonotype was seen a few times. The rearrangement joins TRBV9 to TRBJ1-1, with 12 bases aligning to TRBD1. V shed 2 bases, J shed 4 bases, and the junction held 3 bases outside the gene matches. This CDR3 spans 15 amino acids. Germline V gene lookup returns CDR1 SGDLS and CDR2 YYNGEE. CDR3 protein: CASSVGQGAGTEAFF. The CDR3 DNA follows: TGTGCCAGCAGCGTGGGACAGGGGGCCGGCACTGAAGCTTTCTTT.

Many counts were recorded for this clonotype. The chain uses TRBV6-2 or TRBV6-3 and TRBJ2-7; D possibly corresponds to TRBD1 (5 bases). V lost 4 bases to trimming and J lost 4 bases, with 20 bases between them. In germline, CDR1 is MNHEY, CDR2 SVGEGT. This CDR3 has 16 residues. The CDR3 nucleotides are TGTGCCAGCAGTTCCCAACATTTGGACAAAGGATACGAGCAGTACTTC. Translation gives CASSSQHLDKGYEQYF.

This clonotype came up many times. The chain uses TRBV7-9 and TRBJ1-6; D uncertain. V was pared by 2 bases and J by 6 bases, with 8 bases between. CDR3 length: 14 residues. The germline V gene encodes CDR1 SEHNR and CDR2 FQNEAQ (reference sequence). The CDR3 sequence is CASSLPWLNSPLHF. CDR3 bases: TGTGCCAGCAGCTTACCTTGGCTTAATTCACCCCTCCACTTT.

This clonotype was seen ten or more times. The chain employs TRBV7-8 and TRBJ2-1, with D possibly being TRBD2 (7 bases). The CDR3 loop spans 14 amino acids. In germline, CDR1 is SGHVS, CDR2 FQNEAQ. V was clipped by 0 bases and J by 15 bases, with 18 bases between them. The CDR3 loop reads CASSLAGGGGGGFF. The CDR3 nucleotides read TGTGCCAGCAGCTTAGCGGGAGGGGGTGGTGGGGGGTTCTTC.

The V call is TRBV6-1, the J call TRBJ2-1, with 7 bases aligning to TRBD2. CDR1 is MNHNS and CDR2 is SASEGT in the germline V gene. J was trimmed by 3 bases and V by 6 bases; bases with no gene match: 2. CDR3 length: 13 residues. CDR3 sequence (DNA): TGTGCCAGCAGGGGACTAAACTACAATGAGCAGTTCTTC. It yields the protein CASRGLNYNEQFF.

The chain employs TRBV2 and TRBJ2-5; possible D gene TRBD1, 7 bases. Trimming pared 6 bases from V and 5 bases from J, leaving 13 bases between. Germline V gives CDR1 SNHLY, CDR2 FYNNEI. The CDR3 totals 13 residues. DNA of the CDR3: TGTGCCAGCAGGCAGGGGGGCGAGGAGACCCAGTACTTC. It codes for CASRQGGEETQYF.

This clonotype has just a few counts. The chain links TRBV11-2 to TRBJ2-5; TRBD2 aligns across 10 bases. The germline gives CDR1 SGHAT, CDR2 FQNNGV. V was clipped by 5 bases and J by 5 bases; unmatched bases: 8. CDR3 length: 15 residues. This chain's CDR3 is CASSLVLAGWETQYF. CDR3 nucleotide sequence: TGTGCCAGCAGCCTGGTACTAGCGGGGTGGGAGACCCAGTACTTC.

This clonotype was picked up a small number of times. The chain carries TRBV25-1 and TRBJ2-6; 10 bases are shared with TRBD2. Germline lookup yields CDR1 MGHDK and CDR2 SYGVNS. The CDR3 length is 22 residues. The J segment lost 2 bases and the V segment lost 6 bases, leaving 22 bases of the junction unmatched. CDR3 amino acids: CASSSRASGGTHQLAGANVLTF. DNA for the CDR3: TGTGCCAGCAGCTCTCGGGCTAGCGGGGGAACTCATCAGCTTGCTGGGGCCAACGTCCTGACTTTC.

This clonotype was counted only a few times. The gene calls are TRBV20-1 and TRBJ2-7, with D possibly TRBD1 on 6 matching bases. Trimming shortened V by 6 bases and J by 6 bases, and 12 bases separated the two germline ends. There are 11 residues in the CDR3. Germline-derived CDR1 and CDR2 are DFQATT and SNEGSKA (reference sequence). The CDR3, as DNA: TGCAGTGCCTACAGGGCTGGCGAGCAGTACTTC. It yields the protein CSAYRAGEQYF.

This clonotype was counted between two and nine times. The V and J genes are TRBV15 and TRBJ2-5; unclear D gene. This CDR3 has 15 residues. Germline loops: CDR1 LNHNV, CDR2 YYDKDF (reference sequence). The V and J ends lost 4 bases and 2 bases respectively, with 14 bases between them. The CDR3 spells CATSINTWEQETQYF. The CDR3 DNA reads as TGTGCCACCAGCATTAATACTTGGGAACAAGAGACCCAGTACTTC.

As concerns this clonotype: One junction end does not reproduce the germline sequence, and a read error may be involved. The chain joins TRBV6-1 to TRBJ2-4, with D tentatively TRBD2 (6 bases). Germline-derived CDR1 and CDR2 are MNHNS and SASEGT. CDR3 length: 13 amino acids. The CDR3, as DNA: TGTGCCAACAGTGAACGAGGAGGGAACATTCAGTACTTC. Translated, it gives CANSERGGNIQYF.

Judged by abundance, this clonotype is medium-sized. CDR3 sequence (DNA): TGTGCCAGCAGCCCGCCAGGGTTGGACTACGAGCAGTACTTC. Residues: CASSPPGLDYEQYF. The J gene is TRBJ2-7, the V gene TRBV7-2, with D maybe TRBD1 (5 bases). This CDR3 comprises 14 residues. The germline gives CDR1 SGHTA, CDR2 FQGNSA. Trimming took off 5 bases at V and 3 bases at J, with 14 bases between the two ends.

This clonotype was counted only a few times. The CDR3 DNA reads TGTGCCAGTAGTACCGCCAGGGGTTGGGGTGAGCAGTTCTTC. Translating gives CASSTARGWGEQFF. The chain uses TRBV19 and TRBJ2-1; weak D call: TRBD1 (6 bases). The ends were cut back, 4 bases at V and 9 bases at J, with 16 bases in the middle. CDR1 and CDR2 (germline): LNHDA, SQIVND (reference sequence). The length of the CDR3 is 14 residues. Full variable domain (missing parts from reference TRBV19 and TRBJ2-1): DGGITQSPKYLFRKEGQNVTLSCEQNLNHDAMYWYRQDPGQGLRLIYYSQIVNDFQKGDIAEGYSVSREKKESFPLTVTSAQKNPTAFYLCASSTARGWGEQFFGPGTRLTVL.

This clonotype has more than one count but fewer than ten. The rearrangement joins TRBV6-8 to TRBJ2-7, with D maybe TRBD2 (6 bases). V was cut by 0 bases and J by 5 bases, with 14 bases left in between. Germline V lookup: CDR1 MNHGY, CDR2 SAAAGT. The CDR3 runs 15 residues. This CDR3 reads CASSYSGLPSNEQYF. DNA for the CDR3: TGTGCCAGCAGTTACTCGGGACTCCCGTCGAACGAGCAGTACTTC.

This clonotype was counted only a few times. CDR3 amino acids: CASSQPTSRADRTIYF. The CDR3 coding sequence is TGTGCCAGCAGCCAACCTACCAGTAGGGCCGATCGCACCATATATTTT. The chain couples TRBV4-2 to TRBJ1-3; unclear D gene. The V gene's germline CDR1 is LGHNA and CDR2 YNFKEQ. The CDR3 is 16 residues long. Trimming shortened V by 2 bases and J by 9 bases, and 20 bases separated the two germline ends.

V usage is TRBV19 and J usage is TRBJ2-5, with D perhaps assigned TRBD1 or TRBD2 (7 bases each). V lost 5 bases to trimming and J lost 5 bases, with 21 bases between them. The CDR3 totals 16 residues. The germline gives CDR1 LNHDA, CDR2 SQIVND (reference sequence). The CDR3: CASSPQGGAYTETQYF. The CDR3 DNA is TGTGCCAGTAGTCCCCAGGGGGGGGCCTATACTGAGACCCAGTACTTC.

This clonotype was observed at least ten times. V usage is TRBV11-2 and J usage is TRBJ2-7; weak D call: TRBD1 (6 bases). The CDR3 contains 18 residues. Germline V gives CDR1 SGHAT, CDR2 FQNNGV. V was shortened by 5 bases and J by 4 bases, with 27 bases between the two germline ends. In DNA form, the CDR3 reads TGTGCCAGCAGCCCGAGATCCCGGGACATCCTTCCCCCATACGAGCAGTACTTC. This gives the protein CASSPRSRDILPPYEQYF.

The chain combines TRBV4-1 with TRBJ1-2; 7 bases map to TRBD1. V shed 2 bases, J shed 4 bases, and the junction held 4 bases outside the gene matches. The CDR3 runs 14 residues. CDR1 MGHRA and CDR2 YSYEKL come from the germline V gene. The DNA of the CDR3 is TGCGCCAGCAGCCAACCGGGACAGCCCTATGGCTACACCTTC. This gives the protein CASSQPGQPYGYTF.

The chain couples TRBV5-4 to TRBJ2-2; TRBD2 agrees at 7 bases. The V gene end was trimmed by 3 bases and the J gene end by 3 bases; junction bases not matched to a gene: 5. The CDR3 has 15 amino acids. In germline, CDR1 is SGHNT, CDR2 YYREEE (reference sequence). The CDR3 here is CASSSLAMDTGELFF. Here the CDR3 DNA reads TGTGCCAGCAGCTCACTAGCGATGGACACCGGGGAGCTGTTTTTT. Drawing the rest from reference TRBV5-4 and TRBJ2-2, the complete variable domain is ETGVTQSPTHLIKTRGQQVTLRCSSQSGHNTVSWYQQALGQGPQFIFQYYREEENGRGNFPPRFSGLQFPNYSSELNVNALELDDSALYLCASSSLAMDTGELFFGEGSRLTVL.

With respect to this clonotype: Given a much more abundant clone one base away, this may be a read error. A read error is likely, as this CDR3 ends without the conserved phenylalanine or tryptophan. The rearrangement links TRBV7-2 to TRBJ2-1; 8 positions agree with TRBD2. V dropped 5 bases and J dropped 4; count of bases not matched to a gene: 10. The germline V gene has CDR1 SGHTA and CDR2 FQGNSA. This CDR3 contains 16 residues. CDR3 sequence (DNA): TGTGCCAGCAGCCCCCAGGGAGCGGGAGTATACAATGAGCAGTTCCTC. It codes for CASSPQGAGVYNEQFL.

This clonotype was seen a few times. The chain employs TRBV19 and TRBJ2-7; 9 nucleotides line up with TRBD2. With V trimmed by 10 bases and J by 2 bases, 18 bases remained unmatched. CDR1 and CDR2 (germline): LNHDA, SQIVND (reference sequence). The CDR3 is 17 residues long. CDR3 residues: CATHPRASGKPPYEQYF. DNA for the CDR3: TGTGCCACTCATCCCAGGGCTAGCGGGAAGCCCCCCTACGAGCAGTACTTC.

This clonotype was counted between two and nine times. This rearrangement joins TRBV27 to TRBJ2-7; D unresolved. CDR3 length equals 14 residues. Per germline, CDR1 MNHEY and CDR2 SMNVEV (reference sequence). V was cut by 1 base and J by 0 bases, with 7 bases left in between. The CDR3 nucleotides are TGTGCCAGCAGTTTATATTACCCCTCCTACGAGCAGTACTTC. Its protein is CASSLYYPSYEQYF.